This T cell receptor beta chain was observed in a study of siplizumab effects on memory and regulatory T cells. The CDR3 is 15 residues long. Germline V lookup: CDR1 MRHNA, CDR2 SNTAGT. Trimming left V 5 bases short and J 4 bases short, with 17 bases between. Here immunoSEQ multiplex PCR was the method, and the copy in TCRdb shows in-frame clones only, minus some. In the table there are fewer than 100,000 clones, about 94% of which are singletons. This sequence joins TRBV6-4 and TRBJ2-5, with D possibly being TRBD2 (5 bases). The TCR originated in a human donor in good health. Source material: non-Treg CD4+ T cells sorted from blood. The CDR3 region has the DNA TGTGCCAGCAGTCCGGCGGGCCTCCCCACAGAGACCCAGTACTTC. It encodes CASSPAGLPTETQYF.